Listed here is a single TCR beta chain. A much larger clone differs from this one at a single base, so this may be a read error. TCRdb called the 5' RACE reads again in MiXCR, with one record for every CDR3 protein. The repertoire holds about 340,000 distinct CDR3 sequences, with under 15% as singletons. CDR3 length: 15 amino acids. Germline V gives CDR1 SGHRS, CDR2 YFSETQ. V shed 4 bases and J shed 0 bases, with 14 bases lying between them. This record belongs to a study of T-cell memory formation after mild COVID-19. This chain links TRBV5-1 with TRBJ2-7, with unresolved D. Sequences were obtained from PBMCs or a T cell subset sorted from them (not recorded which). The sequence derives from a man between 18 and 29 years old who had mild COVID-19 (a few samples of this study predate the infection). Cell type and time point are not known. The CDR3 sequence is CASSIFIDRSYEQYF. CDR3 in DNA: TGCGCCAGCAGCATATTTATTGACCGCTCCTACGAGCAGTACTTC.